This record covers a single T cell receptor beta chain. Its specificity is unknown. These data originate in a study of vaccination and CD4 T cells after COVID-19. Study information: Post-COVID samples were collected a median roughly 93 days following diagnosis, spanning 35 to 161. SARS-CoV-2, HCoV-NL63, HCoV-OC43 and HCoV-229E supplied the overlapping spike peptides used to stimulate cells. Median time from second vaccine dose to sampling was 72 days (14 to 241).

The CDR3 runs to 12 residues. The germline V gene encodes CDR1 DFQATT and CDR2 SNEGSKA (reference sequence). The V and J ends lost 5 bases and 4 bases, in that order; junction bases with no gene match: 2. Sequencing of the DNA from cultured CD4+ T cells was carried out with the Oncomine TCR Beta short-read assay. The authors extracted genomic DNA from cultured CD4+ T cells. A single record per CDR3 protein comes from TCRdb applying MiXCR to the PCR reads. The sample consists of fewer than 12,000 distinct CDR3 sequences, 29% of them appearing once. Treatment reported: roughly ten-day PBMC culture with coronavirus spike peptide pools or control peptides (ViraFEST assay). Researchers collected the unexposed donor's CD4+ T cells before the COVID-19 pandemic (2011-2018). First, ViraFEST expanded antigen-specific T cells with peptide pools, and next it sequenced the TCRs.

The rearrangement links TRBV20-1 to TRBJ1-2; TRBD1 matches at 9 bases. The sequencing input was CD4+ T cells from blood, cultured in vitro. This TCR was recovered from a human donor in good health. CDR3 sequence reads: CSAGTGTYGYTF. In DNA form, the CDR3 reads TGCAGTGCTGGGACAGGGACCTATGGCTACACCTTC.